The next 8 T cell receptor beta chains were all read from a single sample in a study of T cell responses to AZD1222 COVID-19 vaccine. The repertoire was sequenced with immunoSEQ multiplex PCR; TCRdb's copy has only in-frame clones and lacks some. The sample includes more than 90,000 clones, approximately 90% of them seen just once. Here the sequenced sample was peripheral blood, taken 28 days after the second AZD1222 dose. These TCRs come from an adult who received the AZD1222 COVID-19 vaccine.

V is TRBV25-1 and J is TRBJ2-1; D is undetermined. Germline V CDR1 and CDR2: MGHDK, SYGVNS. CDR3 length equals 14 residues. The V end was cut by 2 bases, the J end by 9 bases, with 14 bases between. The CDR3 here is CASSEPPAASEQFF. CDR3 DNA: TGTGCCAGCAGTGAACCCCCCGCAGCTAGTGAGCAGTTCTTC.

The chain couples TRBV4-3 to TRBJ2-7, with a tentative D call TRBD2 (6 bases). The CDR3 sequence is 16 residues long. The V end was cut by 0 bases, the J end by 2 bases, with 14 bases between. Germline V gene lookup returns CDR1 LGHNA and CDR2 YSLEER. In DNA, the CDR3 is TGCGCCAGCAGCCAAGATTACGGGAGTGAAACCTACGAGCAGTACTTC. Protein product: CASSQDYGSETYEQYF.

This CDR3 is CASSQESLSYEQYF. In nucleotides, the CDR3 is TGTGCCAGCAGCCAAGAGTCCCTCTCCTACGAGCAGTACTTC. The rearrangement links TRBV4-2 to TRBJ2-7; no clear D. V was clipped by 0 bases and J by 0 bases, with 6 bases between them. The CDR3 has 14 residues. Germline CDR1 reads LGHNA; CDR2 reads YNFKEQ.

This chain links TRBV7-9 with TRBJ2-5; D ambiguous. The germline V gene encodes CDR1 SEHNR and CDR2 FQNEAQ (reference sequence). The CDR3 runs to 12 residues. Trimming shortened V by 5 bases and J by 5 bases, and 9 bases separated the two germline ends. CDR3 sequence: CASSQLWETQYF. DNA of the CDR3: TGTGCCAGCAGCCAACTCTGGGAGACCCAGTACTTC.

J is TRBJ2-7 and V is TRBV11-3; 9 nucleotides match TRBD1. The V gene end was trimmed by 3 bases and the J gene end by 1 base; junction bases not matched to a gene: 10. This CDR3 region has 17 residues. Germline CDR1 SGHNT, CDR2 YENEEA. CDR3 bases: TGTGCCAGCAGCTTGGGGAATTACAGGGGGCCGTCCTACGAGCAGTACTTC. It codes for CASSLGNYRGPSYEQYF.

This chain joins TRBV4-1 and TRBJ1-2; 9 nucleotides match TRBD1. The CDR3 is 17 amino acids. V trimming: 0 bases; J trimming: 7 bases; junction bases outside the gene matches: 12. Germline V CDR1 and CDR2: MGHRA, YSYEKL. The CDR3: CASSQEGTGGSVGGYTF. CDR3 nucleotides: TGCGCCAGCAGCCAAGAGGGAACAGGGGGCTCTGTTGGTGGCTACACCTTC.

J is TRBJ1-2 and V is TRBV27; no firm D call. The V end was cut by 5 bases, the J end by 4 bases, with 14 bases between. Germline assignment: CDR1 MNHEY and CDR2 SMNVEV (reference sequence). The CDR3 runs 14 residues. DNA of the CDR3: TGTGCCAGCAGTCCTTCACATCGACGCTATGGCTACACCTTC. It specifies CASSPSHRRYGYTF.

The V gene is TRBV7-8, the J gene TRBJ2-3, with 7 bases matching TRBD1. This CDR3 has 16 amino acids. V was clipped by 3 bases and J by 4 bases; unmatched bases: 10. Germline V CDR1 and CDR2: SGHVS, FQNEAQ. CDR3 DNA sequence: TGTGCCAGCAGCTTCCCCCCGCCGCAGGGGGCAGATACGCAGTATTTT. Its protein product is CASSFPPPQGADTQYF.